These 6 T cell receptor beta chains originate from one sample sequenced in a study of technical replicates of blood from several donors. Sequencing was performed with immunoSEQ multiplex PCR; in TCRdb, only in-frame clones are kept and a portion is missing. This table holds over 55,000 clones, more than 75% found once. Sequencing was performed on PBMCs. Receptors originate from a human donor in good health. Some clones in this sample may be carry-over from other donors' samples.

The chain carries TRBV25-1 and TRBJ2-5, with a possible D match to TRBD2 (6 bases). The V and J ends lost 5 bases and 1 base respectively, with 14 bases between them. Germline loops: CDR1 MGHDK, CDR2 SYGVNS. There are 15 residues in the CDR3. CDR3 bases: TGTGCCAGCAGTCGAGGAGGGGCCGGCCAAGAGACCCAGTACTTC. This translates into CASSRGGAGQETQYF.

The V and J genes are TRBV2 and TRBJ2-1; D not certain. Germline CDR1 and CDR2: SNHLY and FYNNEI. Trimming removed 4 bases at V and 0 bases at J, with 7 bases between. This CDR3 region has 14 residues. The CDR3 spells CASSASSSYNEQFF. Here the CDR3 DNA reads TGTGCCAGCAGTGCATCTAGCTCCTACAATGAGCAGTTCTTC.

This clone was observed once. The DNA for the CDR3 is TGTGCCAGCACCCCGAGGACAAACACCGGGGAGCTGTTTTTT. This encodes CASTPRTNTGELFF. V is TRBV6-6 and J is TRBJ2-2, with a weak D call TRBD1 (5 bases). Germline lookup yields CDR1 MNHNY and CDR2 SVGAGI (reference sequence). V was clipped by 7 bases and J by 2 bases, with 11 bases between them. The CDR3 runs to 14 residues.

The DNA of the CDR3 is TGTGCCATACTACAGGGGGCGCAGAGTGGGGCCAACTATGGCTACACCTTC. Amino acids: CAILQGAQSGANYGYTF. V is TRBV2 and J is TRBJ1-2; 9 bases agree with TRBD1. The length of the CDR3 is 17 residues. Germline V gene sequence: CDR1 SNHLY, CDR2 FYNNEI. Trimming cost V 10 bases and J 2 bases; bases outside gene matches: 17. The full variable domain, in which reference TRBV2 and TRBJ1-2 provide the parts outside the CDR3, is EPEVTQTPSHQVTQMGQEVILRCVPISNHLYFYWYRQILGQKVEFLVSFYNNEISEKSEIFDDQFSVERPDGSNFTLKIRSTKLEDSAMYFCAILQGAQSGANYGYTFGSGTRLTVV.

A few counts support this clone. This sequence joins TRBV20-1 and TRBJ1-2; D unresolved. Germline V gene lookup returns CDR1 DFQATT and CDR2 SNEGSKA (reference sequence). V was trimmed by 1 base and J by 5 bases, leaving 5 bases between them. The CDR3 is made up of 11 amino acids. The CDR3 is CSARAEYGYTF. The CDR3 DNA is TGCAGTGCTAGAGCTGAGTATGGCTACACCTTC.

The rearrangement joins TRBV7-2 to TRBJ2-7, with a possible D match to TRBD2 (5 bases). CDR3 length: 13 amino acids. V lost 5 bases to trimming and J lost 6 bases, with 14 bases between them. Germline-derived CDR1 and CDR2 are SGHTA and FQGNSA. CDR3 loop: CASSPGDLAEQYF. CDR3 sequence (DNA): TGTGCCAGCAGCCCCGGGGATCTCGCCGAGCAGTACTTC.